This T cell receptor (beta chain) originates from a study of molecular identifiers for immune sequencing clone quantification. This clonotype was counted only a few times. TCRdb re-derived calls from the PCR reads in MiXCR, one entry per CDR3 protein. This sample has more than 550,000 distinct CDR3 sequences, with 25% found just once. Sequenced sample: naive CD8+ T cells from blood, with Jurkat cell RNA spiked in. Indicated subset: FACS-sorted CD8+CD4-CCR7+CD45RA+ naive T cells. This sequence originates from a human donor in good health. Some libraries in this study had Jurkat cell RNA spiked in.

DNA of the CDR3: TGTGCCAGCAGCTTAGTCAGGGACTCTGACGAGCAGTACTTC. Its protein product is CASSLVRDSDEQYF. The V gene is TRBV7-6, the J gene TRBJ2-7; tentative D call: TRBD2 (6 bases). Germline V lookup: CDR1 SGHVS, CDR2 FNYEAQ. Trimming cost V 1 base and J 5 bases, with 12 bases left between them. CDR3 length: 14 amino acids.